These 31 T cell receptor beta chains were all obtained from the same sample, sequenced in a study of cytomegalovirus exposure and HLA in healthy donors. The PCR was carried out with 60 Vbeta primers and 13 Jbeta primers. Clones were read by immunoSEQ multiplex PCR, and TCRdb kept only the in-frame ones, dropping some. The sample has about 160,000 clones, roughly 82% seen once. The sequenced sample was PBMCs. These receptors were obtained from a girl between 10 and 17 years old in good health and CMV-seropositive.

The chain has TRBV5-4 and TRBJ2-5, with a weak D call TRBD2 (6 bases). V lost 3 bases, J lost 0 bases, and 12 bases lay in between. Germline V gene data show CDR1 as SGHNT and CDR2 as YYREEE (reference sequence). CDR3 length equals 15 residues. In DNA, the CDR3 is TGTGCCAGCAGCTCGGGACTTTCGTACCAAGAGACCCAGTACTTC. This sequence encodes CASSSGLSYQETQYF.

The chain uses TRBV19 and TRBJ1-2; perhaps TRBD1 as D (6 bases). The V end lost 3 bases, the J end lost 4 bases, and 9 bases lay between the germline ends. Per germline, CDR1 LNHDA and CDR2 SQIVND (reference sequence). CDR3 length: 13 amino acids. The CDR3 nucleotides read TGTGCCAGTAGTATGAGACAGGTCTATGGCTACACCTTC. This sequence encodes CASSMRQVYGYTF.

The V gene is TRBV11-3, the J gene TRBJ2-1, with TRBD2 as a possible D gene (6 bases). The germline gives CDR1 SGHNT, CDR2 YENEEA. The CDR3 sequence is 13 residues long. Trimming pared 6 bases from V and 8 bases from J, leaving 14 bases between. CDR3 in amino acids: CASSGEREDEQFF. The CDR3 DNA is TGTGCCAGCAGTGGGGAGAGGGAGGATGAGCAGTTCTTC.

This chain uses TRBV2 with TRBJ2-1; TRBD2 aligns across 11 bases. V lost 7 bases, J lost 9 bases, and 5 bases stayed unmatched. The CDR3 length is 13 residues. Germline-derived CDR1 and CDR2 are SNHLY and FYNNEI. CDR3 sequence: CASIAGGPGEQFF. CDR3 bases: TGTGCCAGCATAGCGGGGGGGCCCGGTGAGCAGTTCTTC.

The chain is built from TRBV10-3 and TRBJ2-6, with 7 bases aligning to TRBD1. J gave up 0 bases and V 7 bases, and 9 bases lay outside the gene matches. There are 17 residues in the CDR3. In germline, CDR1 is ENHRY, CDR2 SYGVKD. The DNA of the CDR3 is TGTGCCATCACCTCCGGGACAGTGACCTCTGGGGCCAACGTCCTGACTTTC. This gives the protein CAITSGTVTSGANVLTF.

The chain combines TRBV27 with TRBJ1-1, with TRBD1 as a possible D gene (6 bases). Trimming removed 6 bases from V and 5 bases from J, with 19 bases in between. Germline CDR1 and CDR2: MNHEY and SMNVEV (reference sequence). The CDR3 extends over 15 amino acids. CDR3 DNA: TGTGCCAGCAGGCTTAACAGGGCGAGGGGTACTGAAGCTTTCTTT. Its protein is CASRLNRARGTEAFF.

The chain recombines TRBV28 with TRBJ1-4; 7 bases fit TRBD1. J lost 0 bases, V lost 5 bases, and 3 bases had no gene match. Germline V gene sequence: CDR1 MDHEN, CDR2 SYDVKM. The CDR3 spans 15 residues. CDR3 amino acids: CASSPGTATNEKLFF. The CDR3 DNA follows: TGTGCCAGCAGTCCCGGGACAGCAACTAATGAAAAACTGTTTTTT.

The rearrangement uses TRBV6-5 and TRBJ1-5; 8 bases fit TRBD1. The CDR3 is made up of 15 amino acids. V dropped 5 bases and J dropped 4; count of bases not matched to a gene: 7. CDR1 is MNHEY and CDR2 is SVGAGI in the germline V gene. The CDR3 is CASSSRTGRNQPQHF. The CDR3 region has the DNA TGTGCCAGCAGTAGCCGGACAGGGAGGAATCAGCCCCAGCATTTT.

V gene TRBV5-4 combines with J gene TRBJ2-1, with TRBD1 identical over 10 bases. CDR1 is SGHNT and CDR2 is YYREEE in the germline V gene (reference sequence). Trimming removed 3 bases from V and 7 bases from J; junction bases left unmatched: 7. The CDR3 covers 15 residues. CDR3 in DNA: TGTGCCAGCAGCTACCCGGGACAGGGGTTGAATGAGCAGTTCTTC. Amino acid sequence: CASSYPGQGLNEQFF. The whole variable domain, remainder taken from reference TRBV5-4 and TRBJ2-1, is ETGVTQSPTHLIKTRGQQVTLRCSSQSGHNTVSWYQQALGQGPQFIFQYYREEENGRGNFPPRFSGLQFPNYSSELNVNALELDDSALYLCASSYPGQGLNEQFFGPGTRLTVL.

The chain employs TRBV2 and TRBJ2-1; D is unresolved. The germline V and J ends were trimmed by 6 bases and 4 bases, with 19 bases remaining between them. Looked up from germline, CDR1 is SNHLY and CDR2 is FYNNEI. The length of the CDR3 is 16 residues. CDR3 region: CASSNTLAGVYNEQFF. The DNA for the CDR3 is TGTGCCAGCAGCAACACCTTAGCCGGAGTGTACAATGAGCAGTTCTTC.

This chain links TRBV28 with TRBJ1-5; 9 nucleotides align to TRBD1. V lost 8 bases to trimming and J lost 3 bases; unmatched junction nucleotides: 8. The CDR3 is 15 residues long. Germline V gives CDR1 MDHEN, CDR2 SYDVKM. CDR3 residues: CASQRGTGNNQPQHF. The CDR3 region has the DNA TGTGCCAGCCAGAGGGGGACAGGGAACAATCAGCCCCAGCATTTT.

The chain has TRBV18 and TRBJ2-7, with 9 bases that match TRBD2. The J segment lost 5 bases and the V segment lost 2 bases, leaving 7 bases of the junction unmatched. This CDR3 is built from 15 residues. Looked up from germline, CDR1 is KGHSH and CDR2 is LQKENI. In DNA form, the CDR3 reads TGTGCCAGCTCACCAGGGCTAGCGGGAACCGACGAGCAGTACTTC. Protein sequence: CASSPGLAGTDEQYF.

V and J are TRBV6-5 and TRBJ1-5; D unresolved. With 0 bases removed from V and 5 bases from J, the gap between germline ends came to 11 bases. The germline CDR1 and CDR2 sequences are MNHEY and SVGAGI. The CDR3 is made up of 15 amino acids. The CDR3 DNA reads as TGTGCCAGCAGTTACTCGACGGGTCGGGATCAGCCCCAGCATTTT. Protein product: CASSYSTGRDQPQHF.

This clone has more than one count but fewer than ten. The chain carries TRBV28 and TRBJ2-7, with D perhaps TRBD2 (5 bases). Germline CDR1 is MDHEN and CDR2 is SYDVKM. Trimming took off 6 bases at V and 6 bases at J, with 21 bases between the two ends. The CDR3 totals 15 residues. This CDR3 reads CASSLGGQFKGEQYF. For the CDR3, the DNA is TGTGCCAGCAGCCTAGGAGGCCAGTTTAAAGGCGAGCAGTACTTC.

The chain employs TRBV18 and TRBJ2-5, with D unresolved. CDR3 length equals 14 residues. V was trimmed by 3 bases and J by 3 bases, leaving 11 bases between them. Germline V gene lookup returns CDR1 KGHSH and CDR2 LQKENI. The CDR3 bases are TGTGCCAGCTCACCTATTCGGGTGGAAGAGACCCAGTACTTC. As protein: CASSPIRVEETQYF.

With regard to this clone: Other DNA sequences within the sample encode an identical CDR3. The chain couples TRBV7-9 to TRBJ1-5; 9 nucleotides line up with TRBD1. Germline V lookup: CDR1 SEHNR, CDR2 FQNEAQ (reference sequence). V shed 3 bases, J shed 7 bases, and the junction held 4 bases outside the gene matches. This CDR3 region has 14 residues. This CDR3 is CASSLGQGGQPQHF. Written as DNA, the CDR3 is TGTGCCAGCAGCTTGGGACAGGGTGGACAGCCCCAGCATTTT.

J is TRBJ2-1 and V is TRBV28; 12 bases are a match to TRBD2. Trimming removed 5 bases from V and 4 bases from J; junction bases left unmatched: 12. Germline V gene sequence: CDR1 MDHEN, CDR2 SYDVKM. The length of the CDR3 is 18 residues. As DNA, the CDR3 is TGTGCCAGCAGTCCTTTGACTAGCGGGGGTCCTCGTTACAATGAGCAGTTCTTC. Its translation: CASSPLTSGGPRYNEQFF.

The chain employs TRBV6-1 and TRBJ2-7; the match to TRBD2 covers 9 bases. From germline, CDR1 is MNHNS and CDR2 SASEGT. J was trimmed by 0 bases and V by 3 bases; bases with no gene match: 3. The CDR3 covers 15 residues. The CDR3 coding sequence is TGTGCCAGCAGTGAGAGTAGCGGGAGCTCCTACGAGCAGTACTTC. It codes for CASSESSGSSYEQYF.

The CDR3 sequence: CASSPGGQEAGELFF. The CDR3 region has the DNA TGCGCCAGCAGTCCCGGGGGGCAAGAGGCCGGGGAGCTGTTTTTT. The chain has TRBV23-1 and TRBJ2-2; TRBD2 might be the D (7 bases). TRBV23-1 is classed as an ORF, of uncertain function. This CDR3 has 15 residues. V gave up 4 bases and J gave up 6 bases, with 15 bases separating them.

This clone is a singleton in its sample. The gene calls are TRBV6-5 and TRBJ2-1, with TRBD1 matching over 9 bases. The CDR3 spans 15 residues. V lost 7 bases to trimming and J lost 1 base; unmatched junction nucleotides: 5. CDR1 is MNHEY, CDR2 SVGAGI, per germline. The CDR3 DNA reads TGTGCCAGCACCTCCGGGACAGGGTCCTACAATGAGCAGTTCTTC. This codes for CASTSGTGSYNEQFF.

The rearrangement joins TRBV19 to TRBJ1-1, with 9 positions matching TRBD1. The ends lost 3 bases at V and 5 bases at J; junction bases unmatched: 4. This CDR3 spans 14 amino acids. Germline CDR1 and CDR2: LNHDA and SQIVND (reference sequence). The CDR3 spells CASSIGQGWTEAFF. Written as DNA, the CDR3 is TGTGCCAGTAGTATCGGACAGGGGTGGACTGAAGCTTTCTTT.

The chain carries TRBV18 and TRBJ1-1, with a weak D call TRBD1 (6 bases). The CDR3 covers 16 residues. Germline V lookup: CDR1 KGHSH, CDR2 LQKENI. V lost 3 bases and J lost 0, with 14 bases in between. The CDR3 DNA is TGTGCCAGCTCACCGGGCAGGGGAGGGATGAACACTGAAGCTTTCTTT. This translates into CASSPGRGGMNTEAFF.

This clone appeared a single time. Relative to the germline gene, one junction end is altered; a read error may explain this. J is TRBJ2-5 and V is TRBV7-3; 8 bases are a match to TRBD2. The germline V gene encodes CDR1 SGHTA and CDR2 FQGTGA. CDR3 length: 16 amino acids. Here the CDR3 DNA reads TGTTCCAGCAGCTTAACTGGGACTAGGGGCTTAGAGACCCAGTACTTC. Amino acids: CSSSLTGTRGLETQYF. The whole variable domain, remainder taken from reference TRBV7-3 and TRBJ2-5, is GAGVSQTPSNKVTEKGKYVELRCDPISGHTALYWYRQSLGQGPEFLIYFQGTGAADDSGLPNDRFFAVRPEGSVSTLKIQRTERGDSAVYLCSSSLTGTRGLETQYFGPGTRLLVL.

The chain carries TRBV5-6 and TRBJ2-7; 10 bases agree with TRBD1. This CDR3 has 15 residues. Trimming removed 4 bases from V and 2 bases from J; junction bases left unmatched: 6. CDR1 and CDR2 from the germline V gene are SGHDT and YYEEEE. The chain's CDR3 is CASSAGTGVPYEQYF. The CDR3 nucleotides read TGTGCCAGCAGCGCCGGGACAGGGGTACCCTACGAGCAGTACTTC.

V is TRBV19 and J is TRBJ2-3, with 9 bases lining up with TRBD2. This CDR3 is 17 amino acids long. V lost 6 bases to trimming and J lost 0 bases; unmatched junction nucleotides: 10. From germline, CDR1 is LNHDA and CDR2 SQIVND (reference sequence). CDR3 residues: CASSGTSGSSSTDTQYF. In nucleotides, the CDR3 is TGTGCCAGTAGCGGTACTAGCGGGTCCTCTAGCACAGATACGCAGTATTTT.

The gene calls are TRBV5-1 and TRBJ1-1; TRBD1 aligns across 7 bases. Per germline, CDR1 SGHRS and CDR2 YFSETQ. V dropped 3 bases and J dropped 4; count of bases not matched to a gene: 9. CDR3 length: 15 amino acids. CDR3 DNA sequence: TGCGCCAGCAGCTCTGGGACAGCCTGGGGCACTGAAGCTTTCTTT. Translation gives CASSSGTAWGTEAFF.

This clone was detected only a few times. The gene calls are TRBV5-1 and TRBJ2-3; maybe TRBD1 (6 bases). The CDR3 contains 16 residues. Germline V CDR1 and CDR2: SGHRS, YFSETQ. The V and J ends lost 0 bases and 6 bases respectively, with 17 bases between them. CDR3 amino acids: CASSLDGPTQGDTQYF. The DNA of the CDR3 is TGCGCCAGCAGCTTGGATGGACCCACACAGGGTGATACGCAGTATTTT.

The chain couples TRBV2 to TRBJ2-3, with 8 positions matching TRBD2. With V trimmed by 7 bases and J by 6 bases, 15 bases remained unmatched. CDR3 length: 16 amino acids. Per the germline V gene, CDR1 is SNHLY and CDR2 is FYNNEI. CDR3 sequence reads: CASNGGAFSGTDTQYF. CDR3 in DNA: TGTGCCAGCAACGGGGGCGCCTTTAGCGGGACGGATACGCAGTATTTT.

This clone was detected a few times. Other DNA sequences of this sample code for an identical CDR3. This chain connects TRBV28 to TRBJ2-7; 10 bases align to TRBD2. Germline CDR1 MDHEN, CDR2 SYDVKM. The CDR3 length is 15 residues. V trimming: 6 bases; J trimming: 2 bases; junction bases outside the gene matches: 7. The CDR3 is CASSRWTSGTYEQYF. CDR3 nucleotide sequence: TGTGCCAGCAGCCGATGGACTAGCGGTACCTACGAGCAGTACTTC.

The V call is TRBV19, the J call TRBJ1-5; D not resolved. The V gene lost 7 bases and the J gene lost 1 base, with 11 bases spanning the gap. CDR3 length: 14 residues. The germline CDR1 and CDR2 sequences are LNHDA and SQIVND (reference sequence). The DNA of the CDR3 is TGTGCCAGTACCACTGGACTGAGCAATCAGCCCCAGCATTTT. Translating it yields CASTTGLSNQPQHF. The full variable domain, with the rest looked up from reference TRBV19 and TRBJ1-5, is DGGITQSPKYLFRKEGQNVTLSCEQNLNHDAMYWYRQDPGQGLRLIYYSQIVNDFQKGDIAEGYSVSREKKESFPLTVTSAQKNPTAFYLCASTTGLSNQPQHFGDGTRLSIL.

The chain uses TRBV9 and TRBJ2-2; TRBD1 agrees at 7 bases. The CDR3 is 17 residues long. In germline, CDR1 is SGDLS, CDR2 YYNGEE. Trimming cost V 4 bases and J 2 bases; bases outside gene matches: 11. The CDR3 DNA follows: TGTGCCAGCAGCATCCCCGTGACAGGGATCAACACCGGGGAGCTGTTTTTT. The encoded protein is CASSIPVTGINTGELFF. Complete variable domain (other parts from reference TRBV9 and TRBJ2-2): DSGVTQTPKHLITATGQRVTLRCSPRSGDLSVYWYQQSLDQGLQFLIQYYNGEERAKGNILERFSAQQFPDLHSELNLSSLELGDSALYFCASSIPVTGINTGELFFGEGSRLTVL.